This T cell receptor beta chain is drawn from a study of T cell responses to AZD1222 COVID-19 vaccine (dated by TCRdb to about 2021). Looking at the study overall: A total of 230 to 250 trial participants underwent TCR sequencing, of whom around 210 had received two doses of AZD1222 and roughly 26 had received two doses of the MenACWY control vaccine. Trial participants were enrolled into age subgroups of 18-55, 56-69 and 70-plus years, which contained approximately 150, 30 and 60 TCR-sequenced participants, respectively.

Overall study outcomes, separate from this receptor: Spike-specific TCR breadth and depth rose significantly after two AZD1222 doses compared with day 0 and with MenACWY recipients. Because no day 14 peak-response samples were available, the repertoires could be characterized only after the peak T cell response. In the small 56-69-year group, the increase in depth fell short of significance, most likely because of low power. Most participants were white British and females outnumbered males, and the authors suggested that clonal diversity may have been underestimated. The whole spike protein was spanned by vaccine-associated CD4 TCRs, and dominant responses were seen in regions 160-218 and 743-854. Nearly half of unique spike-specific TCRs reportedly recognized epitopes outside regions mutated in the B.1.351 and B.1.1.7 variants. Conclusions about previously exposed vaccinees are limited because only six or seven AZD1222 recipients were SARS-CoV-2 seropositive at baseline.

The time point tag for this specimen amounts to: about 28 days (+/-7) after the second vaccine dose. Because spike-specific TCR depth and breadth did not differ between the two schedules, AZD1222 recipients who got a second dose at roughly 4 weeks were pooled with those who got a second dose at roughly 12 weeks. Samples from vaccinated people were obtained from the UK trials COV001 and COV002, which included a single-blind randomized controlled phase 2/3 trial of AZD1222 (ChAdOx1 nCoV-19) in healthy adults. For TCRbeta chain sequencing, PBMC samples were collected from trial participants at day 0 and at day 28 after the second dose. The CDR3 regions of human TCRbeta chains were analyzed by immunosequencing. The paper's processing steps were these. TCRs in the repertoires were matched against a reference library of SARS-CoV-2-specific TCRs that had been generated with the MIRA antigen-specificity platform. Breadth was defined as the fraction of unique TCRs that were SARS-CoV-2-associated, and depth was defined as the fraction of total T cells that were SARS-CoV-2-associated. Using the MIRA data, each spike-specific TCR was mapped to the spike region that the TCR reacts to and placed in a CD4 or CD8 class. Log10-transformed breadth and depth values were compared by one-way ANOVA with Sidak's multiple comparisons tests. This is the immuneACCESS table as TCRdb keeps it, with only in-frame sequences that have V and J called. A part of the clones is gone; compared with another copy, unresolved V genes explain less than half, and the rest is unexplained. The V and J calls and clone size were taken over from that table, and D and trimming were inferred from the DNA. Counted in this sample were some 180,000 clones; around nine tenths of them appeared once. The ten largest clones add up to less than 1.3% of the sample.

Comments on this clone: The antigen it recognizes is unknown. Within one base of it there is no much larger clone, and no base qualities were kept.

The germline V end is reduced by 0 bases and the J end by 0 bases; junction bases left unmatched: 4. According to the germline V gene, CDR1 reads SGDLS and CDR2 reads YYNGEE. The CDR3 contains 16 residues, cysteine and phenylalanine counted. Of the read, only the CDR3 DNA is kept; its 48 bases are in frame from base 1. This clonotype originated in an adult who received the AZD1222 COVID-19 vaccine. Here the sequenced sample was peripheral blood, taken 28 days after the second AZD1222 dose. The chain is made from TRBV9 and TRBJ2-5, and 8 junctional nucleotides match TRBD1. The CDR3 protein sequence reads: CASSVEGDRYQETQYF. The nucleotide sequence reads TGTGCCAGCAGCGTAGAGGGGGACAGGTACCAAGAGACCCAGTACTTC.